The rows below give T cell receptor beta chains drawn from one sample of a study of blood T cell repertoires in COVID-19. Here immunoSEQ multiplex PCR was the method, and the copy in TCRdb shows in-frame clones only, minus some. The data show about 76,000 clones, 75% to 85% seen once. The sequencing sample was made of peripheral blood. The receptors were gathered from a man between 45 and 60 years old with COVID-19, enrolled during active disease. Each CDR3 is given with its conserved first and last residue. The D gene is left open where the match is weak. Some rows mark clone size as missing; the rest say once, few, many or name a class of expanded clone.

clone_size	v_call	d_call	j_call	cdr3_nt	cdr3_aa
-	TRBV5-1	-	TRBJ2-7	TGCGCCAGCAGCAACCGAGGGGGTTACGAGCAGTACTTC	CASSNRGGYEQYF
-	TRBV2	TRBD1	TRBJ1-1	TGTGCCAGCAGTGCTCCCGGACAGGGGAGAGACACTGAAGCTTTCTTT	CASSAPGQGRDTEAFF
once	TRBV5-1	-	TRBJ2-6	TGCGCCAGCAGCGATGCTCAACACTCTGGGGCCAACGTCCTGACTTTC	CASSDAQHSGANVLTF
-	TRBV15	-	TRBJ1-2	TGTGCCACCAGCAGAGATCCGGGAAGGAACTATGGCTACACCTTC	CATSRDPGRNYGYTF
once	TRBV29-1	-	TRBJ1-1	TGCAGCGTGGGAAGGGGTAGGGGGACTGAAGCTTTCTTT	CSVGRGRGTEAFF
once	TRBV28	-	TRBJ1-2	TGTGCCAGCAGTTTTATCTCAGTGGAGGGCTACACCTTC	CASSFISVEGYTF
few	TRBV6-1	-	TRBJ2-7	TGTGCCAGCAGTGAAGGCCCCGCGTCCTACGAGCAGTACTTC	CASSEGPASYEQYF
once	TRBV6-6	-	TRBJ1-5	TGTGCCAGCAGTTGGGGGGATCAGCCCCAGCATTTT	CASSWGDQPQHF
once	TRBV5-8	-	TRBJ1-6	TGTGCCAGCAGCCCCGGGGGTAGAAATTCACCCCTCCACTTT	CASSPGGRNSPLHF
-	TRBV28	-	TRBJ1-4	TGTGCCAGCAGTCCTGTGGGGGGGTTCGTTGAAAAACTGTTTTTT	CASSPVGGFVEKLFF
-	TRBV28	-	TRBJ1-1	TGTGCCAGCAGACCTATACAGGGAACTGAAGCTTTCTTT	CASRPIQGTEAFF
-	TRBV19	-	TRBJ1-5	TGTGCCAGTAGCTATTCAGGCCACAATCAGCCCCAGCATTTT	CASSYSGHNQPQHF
-	TRBV7-8	TRBD2	TRBJ2-7	TGTGCCAGCAGCCAAATACTAGCGGGAGCGCCGGGAGAGCAGTACTTC	CASSQILAGAPGEQYF
-	TRBV27	-	TRBJ1-1	TGTGCCAGCAGTTTTCCGCCCTCATGGGGAAGGGGCACTGAAGCTTTCTTT	CASSFPPSWGRGTEAFF
-	TRBV13	-	TRBJ1-3	TGTGCCAGCAGCTTCCCTATTACCCGGGTCCAGACTTCTGGAAACACCATATATTTT	CASSFPITRVQTSGNTIYF
-	TRBV29-1	-	TRBJ2-1	TGCAGCGGGGGGGTCAGATACAATGAGCAGTTCTTC	CSGGVRYNEQFF
few	TRBV7-2	TRBD1	TRBJ1-3	TGTGCCAGCAGCTGGACAGGGGGCTATGGAAACACCATATATTTT	CASSWTGGYGNTIYF
-	TRBV5-1	-	TRBJ2-3	TGCGCCAGCAGCTTGGGGACTAACACAGATACGCAGTATTTT	CASSLGTNTDTQYF
-	TRBV18	TRBD1	TRBJ1-2	TGTGCCAGCTCCCGCGACAGGGGTGACTATGGCTACACCTTC	CASSRDRGDYGYTF
-	TRBV28	-	TRBJ1-4	TGTGCCAGCAGTTCACCGGGGAAGGGAAAACTGTTTTTT	CASSSPGKGKLFF